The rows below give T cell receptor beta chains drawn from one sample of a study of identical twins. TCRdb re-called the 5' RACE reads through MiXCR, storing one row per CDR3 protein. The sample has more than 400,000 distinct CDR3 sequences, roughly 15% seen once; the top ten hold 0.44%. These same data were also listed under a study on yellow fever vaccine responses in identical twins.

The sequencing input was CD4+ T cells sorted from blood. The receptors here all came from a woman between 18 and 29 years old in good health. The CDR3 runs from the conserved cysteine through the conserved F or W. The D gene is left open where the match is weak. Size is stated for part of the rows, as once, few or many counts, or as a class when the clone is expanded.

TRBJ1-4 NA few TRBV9 CASSRSTNEKLFF TGTGCCAGCAGCCGATCAACTAATGAAAAACTGTTTTTT
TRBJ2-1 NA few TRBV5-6 CASSLLFRTADNEQFF TGTGCCAGCAGCTTGCTCTTCCGGACAGCTGACAATGAGCAGTTCTTC
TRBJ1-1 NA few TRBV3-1 CASSRVPRMNTEAFF TGTGCCAGCAGCCGAGTACCCAGGATGAACACTGAAGCTTTCTTT
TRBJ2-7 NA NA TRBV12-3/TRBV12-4 CASSLASVLGISSYEQYF TGTGCCAGCAGTTTAGCGTCGGTGCTAGGGATTAGCTCCTACGAGCAGTACTTC
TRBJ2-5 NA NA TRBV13 CASSLAWMGQETQYF TGTGCCAGCAGCTTAGCTTGGATGGGGCAAGAGACCCAGTACTTC
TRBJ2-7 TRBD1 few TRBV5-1 CASSLLEGGPYEQYF TGCGCCAGCAGCTTGTTGGAAGGGGGCCCCTACGAGCAGTACTTC
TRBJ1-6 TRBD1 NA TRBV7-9 CASSLQGAWSSPLHF TGTGCCAGCAGCTTACAGGGGGCTTGGAGTTCACCCCTCCACTTT
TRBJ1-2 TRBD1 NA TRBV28 CASSLRGTGEGGYTF TGTGCCAGCAGTTTACGGGGGACAGGGGAAGGTGGCTACACCTTC
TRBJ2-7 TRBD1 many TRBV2 CASSPQGQGTYEQYF TGTGCCAGCAGTCCTCAGGGACAGGGGACCTACGAGCAGTACTTC
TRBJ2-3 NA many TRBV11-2 CASRPGNTDTQYF TGTGCCAGCCGGCCCGGCAACACAGATACGCAGTATTTT
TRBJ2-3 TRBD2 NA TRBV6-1 CASSEKGLAGVRTDTQYF TGTGCCAGCAGTGAAAAGGGCCTAGCGGGGGTACGCACAGATACGCAGTATTTT
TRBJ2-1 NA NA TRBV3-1 CASSQILFGEQFF TGTGCCAGCAGCCAAATCCTTTTCGGTGAGCAGTTCTTC
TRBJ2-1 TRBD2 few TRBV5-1 CASSSRLAGGLDEQFF TGCGCCAGCAGCTCCCGACTAGCGGGGGGGCTTGATGAGCAGTTCTTC
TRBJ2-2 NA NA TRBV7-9 CASRALTDTGELFF TGTGCCAGCAGAGCGTTGACTGACACCGGGGAGCTGTTTTTT
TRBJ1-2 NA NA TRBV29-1 CSVTGQSYGYTF TGCAGCGTTACCGGACAGAGCTATGGCTACACCTTC
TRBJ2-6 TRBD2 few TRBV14 CASSQKTSGSITGANVLTF TGTGCCAGCAGCCAGAAGACTAGCGGGAGCATCACTGGGGCCAACGTCCTGACTTTC